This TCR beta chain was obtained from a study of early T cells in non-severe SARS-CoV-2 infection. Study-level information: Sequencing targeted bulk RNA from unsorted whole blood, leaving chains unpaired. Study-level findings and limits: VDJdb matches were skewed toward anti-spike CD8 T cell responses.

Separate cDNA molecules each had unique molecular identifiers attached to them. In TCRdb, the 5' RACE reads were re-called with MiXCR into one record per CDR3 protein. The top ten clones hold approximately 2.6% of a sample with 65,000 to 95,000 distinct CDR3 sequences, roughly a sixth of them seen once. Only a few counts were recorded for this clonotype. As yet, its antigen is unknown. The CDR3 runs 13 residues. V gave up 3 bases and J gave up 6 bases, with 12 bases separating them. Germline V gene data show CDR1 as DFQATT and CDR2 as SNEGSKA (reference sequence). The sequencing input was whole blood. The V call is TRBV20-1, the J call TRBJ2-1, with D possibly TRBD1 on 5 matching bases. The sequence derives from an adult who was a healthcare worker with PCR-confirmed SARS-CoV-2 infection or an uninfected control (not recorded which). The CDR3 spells CSASALRGNEQFF. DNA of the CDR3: TGCAGTGCTAGTGCCCTTAGGGGCAATGAGCAGTTCTTC.